This TCR beta chain was retrieved from a study of long-term antiretroviral therapy in people with HIV. Study-wide points: There were no data on ART adherence, viral resistance or therapy changes, a gap that limits inferences about post-ART repertoire changes.

With V trimmed by 6 bases and J by 2 bases, 5 bases remained unmatched. CDR3 length equals 14 residues. The germline V gene encodes CDR1 MNHEY and CDR2 SMNVEV (reference sequence). The run of the v3.0 immunoSEQ assay was at survey level. Profiling relied on immunoSEQ multiplex PCR, and the TCRdb table lists in-frame clones only, not all of them. The sample contains about 22,000 clones, less than 80% of which appear only once. A word on this clone: What it recognizes is unknown.

The sample in question was unsorted PBMCs, obtained 1.2 years after starting antiretroviral therapy. The receptor was derived from a woman between 35 and 50 years old with HIV. V usage is TRBV27 and J usage is TRBJ2-7, with TRBD1 matching 9 bases. The DNA of the CDR3 is TGTGCCAGCAGCCCTCGGGACAGGGCCTACGAGCAGTACTTC. It is translated as CASSPRDRAYEQYF.